A single sample is the source of the 6 T cell receptor beta chains below, sequenced in a study of CD8 T cells in ankylosing spondylitis (TCRdb year 2017). Preparation of the library involved 5' RACE. The sample was run on an Illumina MiSeq. TCRdb ran its own pipeline on the public reads, namely fastp trimming at Q25 and MiXCR clone calling, and kept in-frame beta chains. One record per CDR3 amino acid sequence lists the most common genes and DNA. This sample is represented by some 30,000 distinct CDR3 sequences; approximately 14% of them were singletons. The ten largest account for 36% of the sample. The specimen was blood. The receptors were sampled from a male donor with ankylosing spondylitis or in good health (not recorded which).

The chain employs TRBV9 and TRBJ2-2, with D unresolved. The CDR3 spans 14 residues. CDR1 and CDR2 (germline): SGDLS, YYNGEE. Trimming removed 4 bases at V and 5 bases at J, with 12 bases between. The CDR3 protein is CASSLFLGTGELFF. For the CDR3, the DNA is TGTGCCAGCAGCTTGTTTCTGGGGACCGGGGAGCTGTTTTTT.

The rearrangement uses TRBV10-3 and TRBJ2-1; TRBD1 agrees at 7 bases. V trimming: 5 bases; J trimming: 0 bases; junction bases outside the gene matches: 4. The CDR3 extends over 15 amino acids. Looked up from germline, CDR1 is ENHRY and CDR2 is SYGVKD. CDR3 region: CAISNRDSSYNEQFF. In nucleotides, the CDR3 is TGTGCCATCAGTAACCGGGACAGCTCCTACAATGAGCAGTTCTTC.

The V and J genes are TRBV27 and TRBJ2-7, with a weak D call TRBD1 (6 bases). This CDR3 comprises 14 residues. Trimming took 5 bases from V and 4 from J, leaving 15 bases between them. The germline CDR1 and CDR2 sequences are MNHEY and SMNVEV (reference sequence). CDR3 bases: TGTGCCAGCAGTCCGAGGACAGATTCGTACGAGCAGTACTTC. Protein: CASSPRTDSYEQYF.

This clonotype was seen ten or more times. This rearrangement joins TRBV6-4 to TRBJ2-2; 7 bases fit TRBD1. Germline trimming cut 4 bases from V and 6 bases from J; bases unmatched to any gene: 8. This CDR3 contains 15 residues. Germline loops: CDR1 MRHNA, CDR2 SNTAGT. The CDR3 reads CASSVGTEGAGELFF. The DNA for the CDR3 is TGTGCCAGCAGTGTGGGGACAGAAGGCGCCGGGGAGCTGTTTTTT.

This clonotype was seen more than once but under ten times. This rearrangement joins TRBV4-1 to TRBJ1-4; D not certain. Trimming took off 2 bases at V and 8 bases at J, with 15 bases between the two ends. The germline V gene encodes CDR1 MGHRA and CDR2 YSYEKL. The CDR3 contains 15 residues. CDR3 sequence: CASSQTTRTGEKLFF. CDR3 sequence (DNA): TGCGCCAGCAGCCAAACGACGAGGACCGGCGAAAAACTGTTTTTT.

The J gene is TRBJ1-1, the V gene TRBV25-1; the match to TRBD1 covers 8 bases. The CDR3 totals 15 residues. The V gene's germline CDR1 is MGHDK and CDR2 SYGVNS. The trim removed 3 bases at V and 5 bases at J, leaving 8 bases unmatched. The CDR3 region has the DNA TGTGCCAGCAGTGACGAACAGGGGGTTGGAACTGAAGCTTTCTTT. It yields the protein CASSDEQGVGTEAFF.